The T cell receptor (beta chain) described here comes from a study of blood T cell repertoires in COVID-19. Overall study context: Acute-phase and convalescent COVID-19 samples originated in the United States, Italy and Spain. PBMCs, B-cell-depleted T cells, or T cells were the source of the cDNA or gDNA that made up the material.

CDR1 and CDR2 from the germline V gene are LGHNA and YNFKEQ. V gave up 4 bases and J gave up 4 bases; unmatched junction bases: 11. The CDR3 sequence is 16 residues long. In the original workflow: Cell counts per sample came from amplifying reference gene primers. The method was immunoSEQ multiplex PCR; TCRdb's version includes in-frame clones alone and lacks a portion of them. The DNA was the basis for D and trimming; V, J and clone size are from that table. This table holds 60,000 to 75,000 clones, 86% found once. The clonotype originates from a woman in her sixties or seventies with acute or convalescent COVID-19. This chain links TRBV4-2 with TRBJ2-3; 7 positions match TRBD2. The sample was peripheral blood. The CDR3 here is CASSPRGDYTSDTQYF. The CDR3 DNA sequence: TGTGCCAGCAGCCCACGGGGGGACTATACTTCAGATACGCAGTATTTT.